A single TCR beta chain is shown here with its context. The data originate from a study of blood T cell repertoires in COVID-19. Libraries were prepared by immunoSEQ multiplex PCR; TCRdb keeps only in-frame clonotypes and omits some of them. The data show tens of thousands of clones, more than 75% seen once. Trimming stripped 1 base from V and 0 bases from J, with 6 bases between. The CDR3 is 14 residues long. From germline, CDR1 is LGHDT and CDR2 YNNKEL (reference sequence). The sequencing sample was made of peripheral blood. The chain employs TRBV3-1 (or the pseudogene TRBV3-2) and TRBJ1-1, with no clear D. The sequence was obtained from a human donor in a cohort sampled during active COVID-19. CDR3 loop: CASSQGVLNTEAFF. In DNA, the CDR3 is TGTGCCAGCAGCCAAGGAGTCTTGAACACTGAAGCTTTCTTT.